Listed below are T cell receptor beta chains from one sample, sequenced in a study of identical twins. MiXCR was run by TCRdb on the 5' RACE reads, yielding one entry per CDR3 protein. The table has 450,000 or so distinct CDR3 sequences, 24% seen once. This sample was also put to use in a study of T cells expressing NK-cell markers.

Source material: CD4+ T cells sorted from blood. The receptors shown here come from a woman aged 18-29 years in good health. Each CDR3 is given with its conserved first and last residue. The order of the fields is clone size, V gene, J gene, CDR3 length, CDR3 protein. For some rows the clone size is stated as once, few or many, or as a class when expanded; others skip it.

>few|TRBV27|TRBJ2-7|16
CASSPYRSGLGYEQYF
>NA|TRBV12-3/TRBV12-4|TRBJ2-1|15
CASSFWGSSYNEQFF
>NA|TRBV11-2|TRBJ2-7|17
CASGPSIDRRATYEQYF
>few|TRBV15|TRBJ2-7|14
CATSSPRNDYEQYF
>few|TRBV10-3|TRBJ2-7|17
CATRQGAGPASSYEQYF
>few|TRBV20-1|TRBJ2-5|15
CSARHPGTGTETQYF
>NA|TRBV4-1|TRBJ2-3|16
CASSQEVAWLGDTQYF
>few|TRBV12-3/TRBV12-4|TRBJ2-1|11
CASRGTNEQFF
>few|TRBV6-5|TRBJ2-3|13
CASSYTHTDTQYF
>NA|TRBV3-1|TRBJ2-1|11
CASSRSSEQFF
>few|TRBV20-1|TRBJ2-5|15
CSARPLGGRQETQYF
>few|TRBV20-1|TRBJ1-2|14
CSAREAQGFWGYTF
>NA|TRBV10-3|TRBJ2-3|15
CAISRTSNTADTQYF
>few|TRBV5-1|TRBJ2-2|16
CASSPPSGAPGGELFF
>NA|TRBV11-3|TRBJ2-5|16
CASSSAGRMYQETQYF
>few|TRBV2|TRBJ2-3|13
CASRLGFTDTQYF
>NA|TRBV20-1|TRBJ2-5|13
CTLGGRTLGTQYF
>few|TRBV12-3/TRBV12-4|TRBJ1-1|13
CASSIFGGRGAFF
>NA|TRBV11-3|TRBJ2-7|13
CASSWNGPYEQYF
>few|TRBV6-2/TRBV6-3|TRBJ2-5|17
CASSPREVGESQETQYF
>few|TRBV6-2/TRBV6-3|TRBJ2-1|14
CASRPRYEPNEQFF
>NA|TRBV5-1|TRBJ2-3|18
CASSLVPSGSGETDTQYF
>NA|TRBV15|TRBJ2-5|13
CATSRNNQETQYF
>NA|TRBV20-1|TRBJ1-5|13
CSARESINQPQHF
>few|TRBV7-9|TRBJ1-2|16
CASSLPGTGTNYGYTF
>NA|TRBV19|TRBJ2-7|14
CASSYGRRVYEQYF
>NA|TRBV7-3|TRBJ2-3|18
CASSLTGTLAGVTDTQYF
>many|TRBV10-3|TRBJ2-3|12
CAISEFTDTQYF
>few|TRBV25-1|TRBJ2-1|16
CASSEGRTSGSSEQFF
>few|TRBV12-3/TRBV12-4|TRBJ1-1|14
CASSLVGSSTEAFF
>NA|TRBV29-1|TRBJ2-1|10
CSVVVGEQFF
>once|TRBV6-1|TRBJ1-6|14
CASKVRVEPSPLHF
>few|TRBV7-9|TRBJ1-1|14
CASSLSNGNTEAFF
>NA|TRBV2|TRBJ2-6|14
CASSPTGGANVLTF
>NA|TRBV29-1|TRBJ2-4|13
CSAGTSAKNIQYF
>NA|TRBV20-1|TRBJ2-5|14
CSARGGKGVETQYF
>few|TRBV7-2|TRBJ2-3|14
CASSLARGADTQYF
>NA|TRBV20-1|TRBJ2-5|15
CSANGLAGIRETQYF
>NA|TRBV5-5|TRBJ2-7|15
CASSTFHLSSYEQYF
>few|TRBV7-9|TRBJ1-5|14
CASSLEGRRQPQHF
>NA|TRBV20-1|TRBJ1-5|17
CSARMARRGLSNQPQHF
>few|TRBV12-3/TRBV12-4|TRBJ2-1|16
CASSPRSGLAHNEQFF
>once|TRBV20-1|TRBJ2-7|15
CSASDASGAPYEQYF
>NA|TRBV12-3/TRBV12-4|TRBJ1-4|12
CASRQRAEKLFF
>few|TRBV27|TRBJ2-2|16
CASSFPSGSGTGELFF
>NA|TRBV7-9|TRBJ2-3|13
CASSLSHTDTQYF
>NA|TRBV5-1|TRBJ2-3|16
CASSLDRGGGTDTQYF
>few|TRBV27|TRBJ2-3|18
CASSLRGPLQGATDTQYF
>NA|TRBV7-9|TRBJ1-5|15
CASSLGQVSNQPQHF
>many|TRBV20-1|TRBJ2-5|14
CSARDEGRVETQYF
>NA|TRBV5-1|TRBJ2-7|15
CASSLVVAASYEQYF
>NA|TRBV2|TRBJ1-4|14
CASSERAINEKLFF
>few|TRBV6-2/TRBV6-3|TRBJ1-1|15
CASSRAISEWTEAFF
>NA|TRBV5-1|TRBJ2-6|15
CATQNGASGANVLTF
>NA|TRBV5-1|TRBJ2-2|13
CASSLVRPGELFF
>few|TRBV6-5|TRBJ1-2|15
CASSYSGGQDYGYTF
>many|TRBV5-1|TRBJ2-1|14
CASSPGSSYNEQFF
>NA|TRBV11-2|TRBJ2-1|14
CASSPPGIYNEQFF
>NA|TRBV5-6|TRBJ2-2|16
CASSLVPGQDTGELFF